These 19 T cell receptor beta chains originate from one sample sequenced in a study of cytotoxic CD8 clonotypes in ibrutinib-treated CLL. Only in-frame clones appear in the TCRdb table, and some are missing; sequencing was by immunoSEQ multiplex PCR. The profile shows some 160,000 clones, 81% of them singletons. The material was PBMCs, obtained after 12 months of ibrutinib treatment. These receptors were taken from a human donor with chronic lymphocytic leukemia.

The chain uses TRBV19 and TRBJ2-7, with D possibly being TRBD1 (5 bases). The V gene's germline CDR1 is LNHDA and CDR2 SQIVND (reference sequence). This CDR3 is 14 amino acids long. Between the trimmed V and J ends, which lost 1 base and 0 bases, there was a span of 7 bases. CDR3 DNA: TGTGCCAGTAGTATAGGCAGGGACTCCTACGAGCAGTACTTC. Its translation is CASSIGRDSYEQYF. The variable domain in full, completed from reference TRBV19 and TRBJ2-7, reads DGGITQSPKYLFRKEGQNVTLSCEQNLNHDAMYWYRQDPGQGLRLIYYSQIVNDFQKGDIAEGYSVSREKKESFPLTVTSAQKNPTAFYLCASSIGRDSYEQYFGPGTRLTVT.

This sequence joins TRBV7-8 and TRBJ1-1, with D tentatively TRBD1 (6 bases). The V and J ends lost 5 bases and 9 bases respectively, with 13 bases between them. Per the germline V gene, CDR1 is SGHVS and CDR2 is FQNEAQ. This CDR3 has 12 residues. The CDR3 loop reads CASSGRQEKAFF. DNA for the CDR3: TGTGCCAGCAGCGGACGACAGGAAAAAGCTTTCTTT.

This clone came up a few times. This chain connects TRBV5-4 to TRBJ1-4; TRBD1 matches 11 bases. The CDR3 has 15 residues. Germline CDR1 and CDR2: SGHNT and YYREEE (reference sequence). V lost 4 bases and J lost 11; bases outside the gene matches: 10. The CDR3 region has the DNA TGTGCCAGCAGCCAACCAGGGACAGGGGGTGGCAAACTGTTTTTT. This encodes CASSQPGTGGGKLFF.

The V call is TRBV28, the J call TRBJ2-7; possibly TRBD1 or TRBD2 for D (6 bases each). V was shortened by 7 bases and J by 0 bases, with 16 bases between the two germline ends. Germline assignment: CDR1 MDHEN and CDR2 SYDVKM. CDR3 length: 15 residues. The chain's CDR3 is CASTPGDSNSYEQYF. CDR3 DNA: TGTGCCAGCACCCCAGGGGACTCCAACTCCTACGAGCAGTACTTC.

The rearrangement uses TRBV5-1 and TRBJ2-7; 7 bases are a match to TRBD1. The ends lost 1 base at V and 5 bases at J; junction bases unmatched: 6. The CDR3 is 14 residues long. In germline, CDR1 is SGHRS, CDR2 YFSETQ. CDR3: CASSLRGQGDEQYF. As DNA, the CDR3 is TGCGCCAGCAGCTTGAGGGGCCAGGGGGACGAGCAGTACTTC. Using reference TRBV5-1 and TRBJ2-7 for the parts outside the CDR3, the full variable domain is KAGVTQTPRYLIKTRGQQVTLSCSPISGHRSVSWYQQTPGQGLQFLFEYFSETQRNKGNFPGRFSGRQFSNSRSEMNVSTLELGDSALYLCASSLRGQGDEQYFGPGTRLTVT.

The V call is TRBV7-2, the J call TRBJ1-2; 8 nucleotides line up with TRBD1. Germline-derived CDR1 and CDR2 are SGHTA and FQGNSA. With 10 bases clipped from V and 5 bases from J, the junction kept 9 bases outside the gene matches. This CDR3 region has 13 residues. DNA for the CDR3: TGTGCCATAGGGAGCAGGGGGCCGTATGGCTACACCTTC. This gives the protein CAIGSRGPYGYTF.

The V call is TRBV5-6, the J call TRBJ2-1; D gene uncertain. The CDR3 loop spans 13 amino acids. The V gene lost 4 bases and the J gene lost 6 bases, with 11 bases spanning the gap. Germline V gives CDR1 SGHDT, CDR2 YYEEEE. CDR3 protein: CASSPRSFNEQFF. The CDR3 coding sequence is TGTGCCAGCAGCCCGCGGTCTTTCAATGAGCAGTTCTTC.

The chain links TRBV11-2 to TRBJ2-7, with unresolved D. Germline V gene sequence: CDR1 SGHAT, CDR2 FQNNGV. V was shortened by 1 base and J by 9 bases, with 16 bases between the two germline ends. CDR3 length: 14 residues. The chain's CDR3 is CASSLVAGPFVQYF. The CDR3 nucleotides are TGTGCCAGCAGCTTAGTGGCCGGGCCATTCGTGCAGTACTTC.

This chain joins TRBV9 and TRBJ1-1; D is perhaps TRBD1 (5 bases). Germline V gene lookup returns CDR1 SGDLS and CDR2 YYNGEE. CDR3 size: 14 residues. Deletions cut 1 base from V and 4 bases from J, with 11 bases between. DNA of the CDR3: TGTGCCAGCAGCGTATTGGGGGTTGGCACTGAAGCTTTCTTT. This encodes CASSVLGVGTEAFF.

V and J are TRBV6-5 and TRBJ2-1, with 14 bases lining up with TRBD2. The CDR3 is 15 residues long. CDR1 is MNHEY, CDR2 SVGAGI, per germline. Trimming removed 6 bases from V and 2 bases from J; junction bases left unmatched: 0. Here the CDR3 DNA reads TGTGCCAGCAGGACTAGCGGGAGGGCCTACAATGAGCAGTTCTTC. Translation gives CASRTSGRAYNEQFF.

V usage is TRBV14 and J usage is TRBJ1-2, with TRBD1 as a possible D gene (5 bases). This CDR3 has 12 amino acids. Trimming left V 4 bases short and J 5 bases short, with 8 bases between. Germline CDR1 is SGHDN and CDR2 is FVKESK. CDR3 sequence (DNA): TGTGCCAGCAGCCCCCAGGGATATGGCTACACCTTC. It specifies CASSPQGYGYTF.

V is TRBV29-1 and J is TRBJ1-3; perhaps TRBD1 as D (6 bases). Looked up from germline, CDR1 is SQVTM and CDR2 is ANQGSEA. Trimming took off 5 bases at V and 0 bases at J, with 14 bases between the two ends. The CDR3 has 15 amino acids. CDR3 nucleotide sequence: TGCAGCGTTCTGAGGGACACCAACTCTGGAAACACCATATATTTT. Protein: CSVLRDTNSGNTIYF.

Turning to this clone: This specimen includes other DNA sequences encoding the same CDR3. The chain employs TRBV19 and TRBJ2-3; D is perhaps TRBD2 (6 bases). Trimming took off 11 bases at V and 1 base at J, with 16 bases between the two ends. CDR1 and CDR2 from the germline V gene are LNHDA and SQIVND (reference sequence). The CDR3 runs 14 residues. The CDR3 sequence: CASSRGFGTDTQYF. The CDR3 DNA follows: TGTGCCTCCAGCCGGGGGTTTGGCACAGATACGCAGTATTTT.

The chain recombines TRBV7-3 with TRBJ2-5; the D gene is possibly TRBD1 (6 bases). V was clipped by 4 bases and J by 7 bases, with 19 bases between them. The germline CDR1 and CDR2 sequences are SGHTA and FQGTGA. CDR3 size: 15 residues. This CDR3 is CASSYKADSSWTQYF. CDR3 in DNA: TGTGCCAGCAGCTATAAGGCGGACAGCTCGTGGACCCAGTACTTC.

The gene calls are TRBV27 and TRBJ2-2, with TRBD1 matching over 10 bases. The V segment lost 6 bases and the J segment 4 bases; nucleotides outside the gene matches: 14. Looked up from germline, CDR1 is MNHEY and CDR2 is SMNVEV (reference sequence). CDR3 length equals 18 residues. CDR3 region: CASRRGQGPNPATGELFF. Here the CDR3 DNA reads TGTGCCAGCAGGCGGGGACAGGGGCCCAACCCGGCCACCGGGGAGCTGTTTTTT.

This chain links TRBV4-3 with TRBJ2-5, with D perhaps assigned TRBD1 or TRBD2 (6 bases each). CDR1 LGHNA and CDR2 YSLEER come from the germline V gene. The V and J ends lost 0 bases and 5 bases respectively, with 16 bases between them. The CDR3 consists of 16 residues. The CDR3 spells CASSQDHGGPRETQYF. In nucleotides, the CDR3 is TGCGCCAGCAGCCAAGATCATGGGGGGCCCCGGGAGACCCAGTACTTC.

The chain recombines TRBV28 with TRBJ2-1; 8 bases are shared with TRBD2. Unmatched junction bases numbered 10, after V lost 5 bases and J lost 7 bases. CDR1 MDHEN and CDR2 SYDVKM come from the germline V gene. The CDR3 spans 15 residues. As DNA, the CDR3 is TGTGCCAGCAGTGATACGGGGGGGCCTCGGAATGAGCAGTTCTTC. Translating gives CASSDTGGPRNEQFF.

This chain joins TRBV7-2 and TRBJ2-5; D not certain. The germline CDR1 and CDR2 sequences are SGHTA and FQGNSA. The CDR3 has 14 amino acids. V was pared by 6 bases and J by 0 bases, with 11 bases between. This chain's CDR3 is CASSPLSYQETQYF. For the CDR3, the DNA is TGTGCCAGCAGTCCTCTGAGTTACCAAGAGACCCAGTACTTC.

V usage is TRBV21-1 and J usage is TRBJ1-3; the table assigns TRBD1, which was not confirmed against the DNA. TRBV21-1 is listed as a pseudogene. This CDR3 is 17 amino acids long. CDR3 nucleotide sequence: TGTGCCAGCAGCAAAGCTTGCCGAGACACCACTGGAAACACCATATATTTT. It encodes CASSKACRDTTGNTIYF.